A single sample gave rise to the 5 T cell receptor beta chains below, sequenced in a study of pediatric ulcerative colitis. Here immunoSEQ multiplex PCR was the method, and the copy in TCRdb shows in-frame clones only, minus some. The data contain 20,000 to 25,000 clones, 71% of them seen just once; the ten biggest clones take up 15% to 19%. Rectal tissue came from one to two pinch biopsies taken at colonoscopy. The sequenced sample consisted of gut tissue. The receptors shown here come from a boy aged 10-17 years with severe ulcerative colitis.

The J gene is TRBJ2-3, the V gene TRBV18; 9 bases line up with TRBD2. Trimming at V came to 4 bases and at J to 2 bases, leaving 10 bases not matched to a gene. The CDR3 loop spans 17 amino acids. In germline, CDR1 is KGHSH, CDR2 LQKENI. CDR3 loop: CASSRQGGGGATDTQYF. The CDR3 DNA reads TGTGCCAGCTCACGCCAGGGTGGCGGGGGGGCCACAGATACGCAGTATTTT.

The chain joins TRBV7-2 to TRBJ2-2; D not certain. The CDR3 covers 16 residues. V dropped 1 base and J dropped 5 bases, with 14 bases sitting between them. CDR1 is SGHTA, CDR2 FQGNSA, per germline. CDR3 amino acids: CASSLVGRISTGELFF. In DNA form, the CDR3 reads TGTGCCAGCAGCTTAGTTGGTAGGATCTCGACCGGGGAGCTGTTTTTT.

The gene calls are TRBV11-2 and TRBJ2-1; 11 positions match TRBD2. V trimming: 5 bases; J trimming: 5 bases; junction bases outside the gene matches: 8. The CDR3 consists of 16 residues. Per the germline V gene, CDR1 is SGHAT and CDR2 is FQNNGV. CDR3 in amino acids: CASSPVSGGADNEQFF. DNA for the CDR3: TGTGCCAGCAGCCCAGTTAGCGGGGGGGCCGACAATGAGCAGTTCTTC.

The CDR3 protein is CASSQSGGDNEKLFF. The CDR3 DNA is TGCGCCAGCAGCCAAAGTGGGGGCGATAATGAAAAACTGTTTTTT. V and J are TRBV4-3 and TRBJ1-4; D possibly corresponds to TRBD1 (6 bases). Trimming cost V 2 bases and J 4 bases, with 11 bases left between them. Germline loops: CDR1 LGHNA, CDR2 YSLEER. CDR3 length: 15 residues.

J is TRBJ2-1 and V is TRBV5-1; D is unclear. Trimming shortened V by 0 bases and J by 6 bases, and 7 bases separated the two germline ends. CDR3 length: 13 amino acids. Germline CDR1 SGHRS, CDR2 YFSETQ. The CDR3 region is CASSLAWANEQFF. The CDR3 DNA reads TGCGCCAGCAGCTTGGCCTGGGCCAATGAGCAGTTCTTC.